The present entry profiles one T cell receptor beta chain with its context. The data are from a study of technical replicates of blood from a handful of donors. The CDR3 runs to 19 residues. Germline CDR1 SGHTA, CDR2 FQGTGA. Trimming cost V 2 bases and J 0 bases; bases outside gene matches: 11. The method was immunoSEQ multiplex PCR; TCRdb's version includes in-frame clones alone and lacks a portion of them. The sample has 75,000 to 95,000 clones, 89% seen once; the top ten hold 0.35% to 0.5%. The chain is built from TRBV7-3 and TRBJ2-4; 9 bases line up with TRBD2. This clonotype was sampled from a human donor in good health. The sample comprised T cells isolated from PBMCs. The CDR3 loop is CASSLLTLAGVLAKNIQYF. As DNA, the CDR3 is TGTGCCAGCAGCTTACTTACACTAGCGGGCGTCCTAGCCAAAAACATTCAGTACTTC.